This paragraph covers one T cell receptor (beta chain) sequence. Its antigen is currently unknown. These data come from a study of vaccination effects on CD4 cells after COVID-19. Study overall: Relative to the second dose, post-vaccine samples were obtained a median of 72 days later.

Germline V gene data show CDR1 as WNHNN and CDR2 as SYGVQD (reference sequence). The CDR3 runs 16 residues. V was cut by 0 bases and J by 4 bases, with 15 bases left in between. Under the ViraFEST assay, PBMC were stimulated with viral peptide pools so that antigen-specific CD4+ T cells expanded. Sequencing was performed afterwards. CD4+ T cells were isolated after around 10 days of culture. As their vaccination, participants received two doses of either BNT162b2 or mRNA-1273. Some clones are missing from TCRdb's copy, which holds only in-frame ones; the method was immunoSEQ multiplex PCR. Among around 30,000 clones listed, just under 75% were seen once.

The chain has TRBV10-1 and TRBJ1-2; D uncertain. The sequencing used CD4+ T cells from PBMCs cultured with HCoV-229E spike peptides, collected after COVID-19 vaccination. The clonotype originates from a human donor who received a COVID-19 vaccine. CDR3 DNA sequence: TGCGCCAGCAGTGAGTCGGGCTCTCCAGCGCTCTATGGCTACACCTTC. It is translated as CASSESGSPALYGYTF.